The 13 T cell receptor beta chains listed next were all sequenced from one sample in a study of blood T cell repertoires in COVID-19. The protocol was immunoSEQ multiplex PCR, while the TCRdb copy is restricted to in-frame clones and leaves out a portion. This sample has around 460,000 clones, with approximately 90% found just once. Input material: peripheral blood. Receptor source: a man younger than 35 with COVID-19, enrolled during active disease.

The CDR3 loop reads CASSKVLSGTNEKLFF. As DNA, the CDR3 is TGTGCCAGCAGCAAGGTCCTCTCGGGGACTAATGAAAAACTGTTTTTT. The chain joins TRBV5-5 to TRBJ1-4; D not resolved. Between the trimmed V and J ends, which lost 4 bases and 2 bases, there was a span of 15 bases. Germline V gene data show CDR1 as SGHKS and CDR2 as YYEKEE (reference sequence). CDR3 length: 16 amino acids.

V gene TRBV19 combines with J gene TRBJ2-1, with TRBD1 as a possible D gene (6 bases). CDR3 length equals 16 residues. The germline gives CDR1 LNHDA, CDR2 SQIVND (reference sequence). The V and J ends lost 3 bases and 9 bases respectively, with 21 bases between them. The CDR3 region is CASSISPWQGLGEQFF. The CDR3 nucleotides read TGTGCCAGTAGTATTTCTCCTTGGCAGGGGCTCGGTGAGCAGTTCTTC.

The gene calls are TRBV5-1 and TRBJ2-5; 9 nucleotides align to TRBD2. With 4 bases clipped from V and 3 bases from J, the junction kept 7 bases outside the gene matches. Germline-derived CDR1 and CDR2 are SGHRS and YFSETQ. The CDR3 has 15 amino acids. The CDR3 is CASSRQRTSEETQYF. CDR3 nucleotides: TGCGCCAGCAGCCGACAAAGGACTAGCGAAGAGACCCAGTACTTC.

The gene calls are TRBV7-8 and TRBJ1-2; weak D call: TRBD1 (6 bases). Trimming cost V 5 bases and J 5 bases, with 15 bases left between them. There are 14 residues in the CDR3. Germline CDR1 reads SGHVS; CDR2 reads FQNEAQ. The CDR3 reads CASSQQTGLYGYTF. CDR3 sequence (DNA): TGTGCCAGCAGCCAGCAGACAGGCCTATATGGCTACACCTTC.

This clone came up once. J is TRBJ2-3 and V is TRBV24-1; 10 positions agree with TRBD2. The V gene's germline CDR1 is KGHDR and CDR2 SFDVKD. The ends lost 4 bases at V and 4 bases at J; junction bases unmatched: 10. The CDR3 is made up of 17 amino acids. The CDR3 reads CATSEPAGTSESDTQYF. CDR3 in DNA: TGTGCCACCAGTGAGCCCGCCGGGACTAGCGAATCAGATACGCAGTATTTT.

This rearrangement joins TRBV18 to TRBJ2-7, with TRBD2 identical over 11 bases. V lost 3 bases and J lost 3; bases outside the gene matches: 10. Germline V lookup: CDR1 KGHSH, CDR2 LQKENI. This CDR3 region has 17 residues. CDR3 residues: CASSPRFCSGRVYEQYF. The DNA of the CDR3 is TGTGCCAGCTCACCCCGCTTTTGTAGCGGGAGGGTCTACGAGCAGTACTTC.

The chain carries TRBV19 and TRBJ1-1; a weak D match, TRBD1 (5 bases). The CDR3 covers 13 residues. V dropped 7 bases and J dropped 7 bases, with 16 bases sitting between them. The germline V gene has CDR1 LNHDA and CDR2 SQIVND (reference sequence). The CDR3 reads CASTGRDFGEAFF. In DNA, the CDR3 is TGTGCCAGTACCGGACGGGACTTCGGTGAAGCTTTCTTT.

V usage is TRBV6-2 or TRBV6-3 and J usage is TRBJ1-3, with D perhaps matching TRBD1 (5 bases). The CDR3 contains 14 residues. Trimming removed 2 bases from V and 6 bases from J, with 11 bases in between. Germline assignment: CDR1 MNHEY and CDR2 SVGEGT. CDR3 DNA: TGTGCCAGCAGTTACGCTACAGGAACAAACACCATATATTTT. Translation gives CASSYATGTNTIYF.

The rearrangement uses TRBV6-6 and TRBJ2-1; 7 bases line up with TRBD2. Unmatched junction bases numbered 13, after V lost 5 bases and J lost 6 bases. There are 16 residues in the CDR3. Germline assignment: CDR1 MNHNY and CDR2 SVGAGI (reference sequence). The CDR3 DNA follows: TGTGCCAGCAGTCTCAGGGAGGGAGCGCGATCCAATGAGCAGTTCTTC. Its translation: CASSLREGARSNEQFF.

The V and J genes are TRBV6-5 and TRBJ1-6; no clear D gene. The V and J ends lost 1 base and 5 bases respectively, with 9 bases between them. Per the germline V gene, CDR1 is MNHEY and CDR2 is SVGAGI. The CDR3 has 15 residues. In DNA form, the CDR3 reads TGTGCCAGCAGTTACTTCCCAGAAAATAATTCACCCCTCCACTTT. Residues: CASSYFPENNSPLHF.

CDR3 nucleotides: TGCGCCAGCAGTGCATTCCCTAGGAATGAGCAGTTCTTC. Encoded protein: CASSAFPRNEQFF. V is TRBV10-2 and J is TRBJ2-1; D uncertain. The germline V gene has CDR1 WSHSY and CDR2 SAAADI. The germline V and J ends were trimmed by 4 bases and 7 bases, with 11 bases remaining between them. This CDR3 has 13 amino acids.

V and J are TRBV6-5 and TRBJ2-5; D not resolved. Trimming removed 2 bases from V and 2 bases from J, with 6 bases in between. The CDR3 is made up of 13 amino acids. The germline gives CDR1 MNHEY, CDR2 SVGAGI. Written as DNA, the CDR3 is TGTGCCAGCAGTTACAGCTGGCAAGAGACCCAGTACTTC. It codes for CASSYSWQETQYF.

The genes are TRBV2 and TRBJ2-4; TRBD2 agrees at 12 bases. Germline V gene sequence: CDR1 SNHLY, CDR2 FYNNEI. Trimming took 5 bases from V and 0 from J; bases not matched to a gene: 14. The CDR3 has 20 residues. DNA of the CDR3: TGTGCCAGCAGTCCTTACGATGGACTAGCGGGGCCCCTAGCCAAAAACATTCAGTACTTC. Translation gives CASSPYDGLAGPLAKNIQYF.